This TCR beta chain was identified during a study of shared clonotypes between healthy human individuals. General study points: When naive CD4 clonotypes were compared across a handful of donors, about 4.8% were shared. Clonotypes shared by all four donors outscored non-shared clonotypes in generation probability.

TCRdb keeps only in-frame clones here, not all; method: immunoSEQ multiplex PCR. The data show around 610,000 clones, around 96% seen once. CD45RO-negative, CCR7-selected cells formed the naive CD8 fraction, which excluded terminally differentiated effector memory CD45RA+ cells. Donors had no recently reported acute infections or vaccinations and were HIV-negative. Germline loops: CDR1 SGHTA, CDR2 FQGNSA. The CDR3 sequence is 14 residues long. Turning to this clone: Its antigen is unknown. One junction end does not reproduce the germline sequence, and a read error may be involved. At the DNA level, this CDR3 is encoded by other sequences in the same sample as well.

The sequencing sample was made of naive CD8+ T cells sorted from blood. This receptor was identified in a woman in her twenties or thirties in good health. The V gene is TRBV7-2, the J gene TRBJ2-7; TRBD2 matches at 11 bases. The CDR3 DNA follows: TGTGCCAGCAGCCTAGCGGGAGGCTCCTACGAGCAGTACTTC. Translated: CASSLAGGSYEQYF.